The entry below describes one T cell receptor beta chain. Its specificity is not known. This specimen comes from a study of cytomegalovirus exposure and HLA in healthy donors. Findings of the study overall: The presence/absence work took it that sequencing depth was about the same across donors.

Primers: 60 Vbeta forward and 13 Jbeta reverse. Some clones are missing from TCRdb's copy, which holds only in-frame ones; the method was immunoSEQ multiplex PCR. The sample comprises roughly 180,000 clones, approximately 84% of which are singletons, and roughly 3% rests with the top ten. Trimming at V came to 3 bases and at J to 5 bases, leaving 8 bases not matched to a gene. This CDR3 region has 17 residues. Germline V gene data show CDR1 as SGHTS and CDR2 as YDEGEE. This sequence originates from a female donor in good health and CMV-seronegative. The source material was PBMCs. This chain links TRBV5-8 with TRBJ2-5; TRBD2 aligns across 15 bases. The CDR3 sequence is CASSSGLAGGLWETQYF. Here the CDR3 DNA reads TGTGCCAGCAGCTCCGGACTAGCGGGGGGGCTATGGGAGACCCAGTACTTC. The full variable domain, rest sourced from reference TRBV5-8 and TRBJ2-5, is EAGVTQSPTHLIKTRGQQATLRCSPISGHTSVYWYQQALGLGLQFLLWYDEGEERNRGNFPPRFSGRQFPNYSSELNVNALELEDSALYLCASSSGLAGGLWETQYFGPGTRLLVL.